This T cell receptor beta chain was retrieved from a study of CD8 T cells in ankylosing spondylitis. Study results and limitations: Peripheral blood held disease-linked clones only at relatively low frequency, and these were CD8+. Seemingly characteristic of ankylosing spondylitis blood was a TCR beta motif consisting of under ten highly homologous variants.

This clonotype showed up just a few times. Its specificity is not known. A single record per CDR3 protein comes from TCRdb applying MiXCR to the 5' RACE reads. The profile shows about 340,000 distinct CDR3 sequences, about 20% of them singletons. The CDR3 has 13 residues. V lost 0 bases and J lost 7; bases outside the gene matches: 3. Germline V lookup: CDR1 LGHDT, CDR2 YNNKEL (reference sequence). Sequenced sample: blood, either unsorted or a sorted T cell fraction (not recorded which). This clonotype originated in a male donor with ankylosing spondylitis or in good health (not recorded which). J is TRBJ2-7 and V is TRBV3-1; 7 positions agree with TRBD1. In DNA, the CDR3 is TGTGCCAGCAGCCAAGATCGGGACAGTGAGCAGTACTTC. Translating gives CASSQDRDSEQYF.